This T cell receptor beta chain was observed in a study of T-cell memory formation after mild COVID-19. Study information: TCR clusters largely stayed donor specific. Findings of the study overall: Some responding clones appeared in pre-infection memory, suggesting cross-reactive memory joined. Clones that contracted clustered mainly in CM and EM if CD4+ and in EMRA if CD8+.

The CDR3 runs to 14 residues. Germline CDR1 SGHDT, CDR2 YYEEEE. Trimming left V 4 bases short and J 6 bases short, with 16 bases between. Using constant-segment primers, 5'RACE produced TCR alpha and TCR beta cDNA libraries carrying sample barcodes and UMIs. Using its own MiXCR run on the 5' RACE reads, TCRdb lists one record per CDR3 protein. The sample consists of approximately 430,000 distinct CDR3 sequences, less than 25% of them appearing once. Remarks on this clonotype: As yet, its antigen is unknown.

The sequence was obtained from an adult woman who had mild COVID-19 (a few samples of this study predate the infection). Cell type and time point are not known. The chain joins TRBV5-6 to TRBJ1-2, with TRBD1 as a possible D gene (5 bases). Sample: PBMCs or a T cell subset sorted from them (not recorded which). The CDR3 DNA is TGTGCCAGCAGCCGCCGAGGGACCGGCAATGGCTACACCTTC. Amino acids: CASSRRGTGNGYTF.